The 24 T cell receptor beta chains below were found in one sample sequenced in a study of T cell repertoires in cytomegalovirus infection. These receptors' targets are unknown. In TCRdb, the reads were re-called with MiXCR into one record per CDR3 protein. The data show under 450,000 distinct CDR3 sequences, about 32% seen once. Sequencing was performed on cultured PBMCs, taken from culture after CMV antigen stimulation. Receptors were obtained from a human donor in good health (CMV status not recorded). Some clones in this sample may be carry-over from other donors' samples.

The chain recombines TRBV20-1 with TRBJ2-4; 7 nucleotides align to TRBD1. This CDR3 comprises 14 residues. V shed 6 bases and J 0 bases; nucleotides not matched to a gene: 5. Germline values: CDR1 DFQATT, CDR2 SNEGSKA (reference sequence). The CDR3 bases are TGCAGTGCGAGGGACAGTCTAGCCAAAAACATTCAGTACTTC. It translates to CSARDSLAKNIQYF.

The chain has TRBV6-6 and TRBJ2-7; D might be TRBD1 or TRBD2, each matching 6 bases. Germline CDR1 MNHNY, CDR2 SVGAGI (reference sequence). Trimming left V 6 bases short and J 3 bases short, with 12 bases between. This CDR3 comprises 13 residues. In DNA, the CDR3 is TGTGCCAGCAGCCGGGGGCAGTACTACGAGCAGTACGTC. Its translation is CASSRGQYYEQYV.

A few counts support this clonotype. The CDR3 DNA reads as TGTGCCACCAGTGCTTCTGGGTTAGGCACAGATACGCAGTATTTT. This gives the protein CATSASGLGTDTQYF. The chain joins TRBV24-1 to TRBJ2-3; D is unclear. Between the trimmed V and J ends, which lost 5 bases and 1 base, there was a span of 12 bases. Germline CDR1 and CDR2: KGHDR and SFDVKD. The CDR3 loop spans 15 amino acids.

This clonotype appeared many times. V gene TRBV7-2 combines with J gene TRBJ2-5, with D possibly TRBD2 on 5 matching bases. The germline V and J ends were trimmed by 5 bases and 9 bases, with 10 bases remaining between them. Germline values: CDR1 SGHTA, CDR2 FQGNSA. This CDR3 has 11 amino acids. The CDR3 nucleotides are TGTGCCAGCAGCCCTAGCTTGGCCCAGTACTTC. It encodes CASSPSLAQYF.

V and J are TRBV19 and TRBJ2-1, with 7 bases aligning to TRBD2. The CDR3 is 15 residues long. CDR1 LNHDA and CDR2 SQIVND come from the germline V gene (reference sequence). With 1 base clipped from V and 3 bases from J, the junction kept 3 bases outside the gene matches. CDR3 region: CASSIGPGGYNEQFF. As DNA, the CDR3 is TGTGCCAGTAGTATAGGCCCGGGGGGCTACAATGAGCAGTTCTTC.

This clonotype has just a few counts. V is TRBV7-6 and J is TRBJ2-3; 13 bases map to TRBD2. The V gene's germline CDR1 is SGHVS and CDR2 FNYEAQ. Losses at the gene ends were 2 bases for V and 7 bases for J; bases not matched to a gene: 12. The CDR3 runs to 18 residues. The CDR3 DNA sequence: TGTGCCAGCAGCTTAAAGCTACTAGCGGGAGGGCCGGCCCATACGCAGTATTTT. Translation gives CASSLKLLAGGPAHTQYF.

The V gene is TRBV19, the J gene TRBJ2-1; 12 bases map to TRBD2. Trimming took 5 bases from V and 0 from J; bases not matched to a gene: 8. The length of the CDR3 is 18 residues. Per the germline V gene, CDR1 is LNHDA and CDR2 is SQIVND (reference sequence). The CDR3 sequence is CASSSFGLAGISYNEQFF. The DNA for the CDR3 is TGTGCCAGTAGTTCCTTTGGACTAGCGGGAATCTCCTACAATGAGCAGTTCTTC. Full variable domain (outside the CDR3, taken from reference TRBV19 and TRBJ2-1): DGGITQSPKYLFRKEGQNVTLSCEQNLNHDAMYWYRQDPGQGLRLIYYSQIVNDFQKGDIAEGYSVSREKKESFPLTVTSAQKNPTAFYLCASSSFGLAGISYNEQFFGPGTRLTVL.

The chain carries TRBV7-9 and TRBJ2-5; D gene ambiguous. Per germline, CDR1 SEHNR and CDR2 FQNEAQ (reference sequence). The CDR3 has 12 amino acids. V was trimmed by 5 bases and J by 3 bases, leaving 7 bases between them. CDR3 in amino acids: CASSPAEETQYF. The CDR3 DNA reads TGTGCCAGCAGCCCCGCGGAAGAGACCCAGTACTTC.

This clonotype was seen a few times. V and J are TRBV11-2 and TRBJ2-7; D is ambiguous. The CDR3 has 15 residues. Germline V gives CDR1 SGHAT, CDR2 FQNNGV. V was trimmed by 0 bases and J by 2 bases, leaving 11 bases between them. CDR3 amino acids: CASSLDLGETYEQYF. CDR3 bases: TGTGCCAGCAGCTTAGATCTGGGCGAAACCTACGAGCAGTACTTC.

The CDR3 loop is CASSSSSNQPQHF. CDR3 in DNA: TGTGCCAGCAGCTCCAGTAGCAATCAGCCCCAGCATTTT. V gene TRBV7-2 combines with J gene TRBJ1-5; D remains ambiguous. V was pared by 4 bases and J by 0 bases, with 4 bases between. Germline V gives CDR1 SGHTA, CDR2 FQGNSA. CDR3 length: 13 amino acids.

The chain links TRBV6-5 to TRBJ2-1, with a tentative D call TRBD2 (5 bases). Trimming removed 7 bases from V and 6 bases from J, with 13 bases in between. The germline V gene encodes CDR1 MNHEY and CDR2 SVGAGI. This CDR3 is built from 13 residues. The CDR3 spells CASTFGVRNEQFF. As DNA, the CDR3 is TGTGCCAGCACCTTCGGGGTCCGCAATGAGCAGTTCTTC.

The CDR3 DNA follows: TGTGCCAGCAGCTTAGCCGGACTAGCAGGCTACAATGAGCAGTTCTTC. Amino acid sequence: CASSLAGLAGYNEQFF. The V gene is TRBV11-1, the J gene TRBJ2-1, with 8 bases that match TRBD2. Trimming removed 0 bases from V and 3 bases from J; junction bases left unmatched: 4. The CDR3 has 16 amino acids. Germline CDR1 SGHAT, CDR2 FQDESV (reference sequence).

V is TRBV20-1 and J is TRBJ2-7; TRBD2 matches at 10 bases. The V and J ends lost 1 base and 4 bases, in that order; junction bases with no gene match: 10. The CDR3 totals 16 residues. Germline CDR1 DFQATT, CDR2 SNEGSKA (reference sequence). In DNA, the CDR3 is TGCAGTGCTAGAGGGGGGCTAGCGGGAGTGGTGTACGAGCAGTACTTC. Encoded protein: CSARGGLAGVVYEQYF.

The CDR3 region is CASSRPGAGDNEQFF. DNA of the CDR3: TGTGCCAGCAGCCGGCCAGGGGCGGGAGATAATGAGCAGTTCTTC. The gene calls are TRBV4-2 and TRBJ2-1, with D maybe TRBD2 (7 bases). This CDR3 has 15 amino acids. Between the trimmed V and J ends, which lost 4 bases and 7 bases, there was a span of 17 bases. The germline CDR1 and CDR2 sequences are LGHNA and YNFKEQ.

The chain carries TRBV29-1 and TRBJ2-1, with 7 nucleotides matching TRBD2. From germline, CDR1 is SQVTM and CDR2 ANQGSEA. Losses at the gene ends were 7 bases for V and 0 bases for J; bases not matched to a gene: 6. There are 14 residues in the CDR3. As DNA, the CDR3 is TGCAGCGCTGCGGGAGAGGGCTCCTACAATGAGCAGTTCTTC. Encoded protein: CSAAGEGSYNEQFF.

The table lists this clonotype with a few counts. The rearrangement links TRBV7-2 to TRBJ1-2, with TRBD1 as a possible D gene (5 bases). CDR1 is SGHTA, CDR2 FQGNSA, per germline. CDR3 size: 13 residues. V lost 5 bases and J lost 8, with 15 bases in between. This chain's CDR3 is CASSPGEGRGYTF. The CDR3 DNA follows: TGTGCCAGCAGCCCGGGGGAGGGCCGAGGCTACACCTTC.

The chain recombines TRBV7-8 with TRBJ2-1; weak D call: TRBD2 (6 bases). Per the germline V gene, CDR1 is SGHVS and CDR2 is FQNEAQ. Trimming cost V 6 bases and J 8 bases, with 20 bases left between them. This CDR3 comprises 15 residues. CDR3 bases: TGTGCCAGCAGGCGGGGACCATATTTTGTGTATGAGCAGTTCTTC. This codes for CASRRGPYFVYEQFF.

This clonotype showed up just a few times. This chain connects TRBV4-2 to TRBJ1-4, with 9 bases lining up with TRBD1. V was clipped by 0 bases and J by 8 bases; unmatched bases: 7. CDR1 and CDR2 from the germline V gene are LGHNA and YNFKEQ. There are 16 residues in the CDR3. The CDR3 region has the DNA TGTGCCAGCAGCCAAGATGGGACAGGGACTCAGGAAAAACTGTTTTTT. Translation gives CASSQDGTGTQEKLFF.

This clonotype was seen only a few times. The chain carries TRBV4-1 and TRBJ2-3; 12 positions agree with TRBD2. From germline, CDR1 is MGHRA and CDR2 YSYEKL. The trim removed 0 bases at V and 6 bases at J, leaving 4 bases unmatched. The CDR3 is 16 amino acids. The CDR3 region has the DNA TGCGCCAGCAGCCAAGACCTAGCGGGAGGGGCTGATACGCAGTATTTT. It codes for CASSQDLAGGADTQYF.

The rearrangement links TRBV4-1 to TRBJ1-1; weak D call: TRBD1 (6 bases). Between the trimmed V and J ends, which lost 5 bases and 5 bases, there was a span of 12 bases. Germline V gene sequence: CDR1 MGHRA, CDR2 YSYEKL. This CDR3 is 13 amino acids long. The CDR3 region is CASSLGAGTEAFF. Here the CDR3 DNA reads TGCGCCAGCAGCTTGGGGGCCGGGACTGAAGCTTTCTTT.

The rearrangement links TRBV5-1 to TRBJ1-4; D possibly corresponds to TRBD1 (6 bases). The CDR3 runs to 13 residues. From germline, CDR1 is SGHRS and CDR2 YFSETQ. Trimming left V 4 bases short and J 7 bases short, with 11 bases between. CDR3 amino acids: CASSPGTLEKLFF. In DNA, the CDR3 is TGCGCCAGCAGCCCGGGGACACTTGAAAAACTGTTTTTT. The variable domain in full, completed from reference TRBV5-1 and TRBJ1-4, reads KAGVTQTPRYLIKTRGQQVTLSCSPISGHRSVSWYQQTPGQGLQFLFEYFSETQRNKGNFPGRFSGRQFSNSRSEMNVSTLELGDSALYLCASSPGTLEKLFFGSGTQLSVL.

The chain links TRBV7-2 to TRBJ2-3, with a weak D call TRBD2 (5 bases). Trimming removed 0 bases at V and 10 bases at J, with 8 bases between. The V gene's germline CDR1 is SGHTA and CDR2 FQGNSA. The CDR3 length is 12 residues. As DNA, the CDR3 is TGTGCCAGCAGCTTAGCGGACTTCTCGCAGTATTTT. Residues: CASSLADFSQYF.

CDR3: CASRLASYNEQFF. The CDR3 coding sequence is TGTGCCAGTCGACTAGCGTCCTACAATGAGCAGTTCTTC. The V gene is TRBV11-2, the J gene TRBJ2-1, with 8 bases lining up with TRBD2. Germline lookup yields CDR1 SGHAT and CDR2 FQNNGV. This CDR3 spans 13 amino acids. The V gene end was trimmed by 9 bases and the J gene end by 1 base; junction bases not matched to a gene: 2.

This chain uses TRBV12-3 or TRBV12-4 with TRBJ1-2, with 10 bases lining up with TRBD1. The ends lost 6 bases at V and 6 bases at J; junction bases unmatched: 4. The CDR3 is 13 residues long. The CDR3 reads CASRLGTGDGYTF. The CDR3 bases are TGTGCCAGCAGGTTGGGGACAGGGGATGGCTACACCTTC.